These 23 T cell receptor beta chains share one sample of origin, sequenced in a study of shared clonotypes between healthy human individuals. TCRdb's copy holds only in-frame clones and misses some; the assay was immunoSEQ multiplex PCR. The sample carries about 1.5 million clones, roughly 96% recorded once. The specimen was naive CD4+ T cells sorted from blood. Subset indicated: CD45RA+ positively selected. The receptors stem from a man aged 30-40 years in good health.

The rearrangement joins TRBV2 to TRBJ1-4; 8 nucleotides line up with TRBD1. The CDR3 extends over 16 amino acids. CDR1 and CDR2 (germline): SNHLY, FYNNEI. After removal of 5 bases from V and 5 bases from J, the junction contained 10 bases not matched to a gene. The CDR3 here is CASSKHAGGSNEKLFF. CDR3 sequence (DNA): TGTGCCAGCAGTAAACATGCAGGGGGCTCAAATGAAAAACTGTTTTTT.

The chain links TRBV6-1 to TRBJ2-1, with no clear D. The CDR3 is 13 residues long. Trimming stripped 5 bases from V and 9 bases from J, with 14 bases between. Germline V CDR1 and CDR2: MNHNS, SASEGT. CDR3 DNA: TGTGCCAGCAGTACCCGACCCGCGAGTGAGCAGTTCTTC. Protein product: CASSTRPASEQFF.

This chain connects TRBV5-1 to TRBJ2-2; D might be TRBD1 or TRBD2, each matching 5 bases. The V end was cut by 9 bases, the J end by 8 bases, with 17 bases between. CDR1 and CDR2 from the germline V gene are SGHRS and YFSETQ. This CDR3 is built from 13 residues. CDR3 amino acids: CATSRGDGGELFF. CDR3 nucleotide sequence: TGCGCCACTTCGAGGGGAGACGGAGGGGAGCTGTTTTTT. Full variable domain (remainder filled in from reference TRBV5-1 and TRBJ2-2): KAGVTQTPRYLIKTRGQQVTLSCSPISGHRSVSWYQQTPGQGLQFLFEYFSETQRNKGNFPGRFSGRQFSNSRSEMNVSTLELGDSALYLCATSRGDGGELFFGEGSRLTVL.

The rearrangement links TRBV7-8 to TRBJ2-3; weak D call: TRBD2 (6 bases). The germline gives CDR1 SGHVS, CDR2 FQNEAQ. The CDR3 is 13 residues long. V dropped 5 bases and J dropped 10 bases, with 16 bases sitting between them. CDR3 region: CASSLVEEGSQYF. The CDR3 DNA sequence: TGTGCCAGCAGCCTCGTCGAGGAGGGTTCGCAGTATTTT.

The J gene is TRBJ2-7, the V gene TRBV7-9; TRBD1 matches at 7 bases. This CDR3 comprises 18 residues. Trimming removed 4 bases from V and 6 bases from J; junction bases left unmatched: 21. Per germline, CDR1 SEHNR and CDR2 FQNEAQ (reference sequence). CDR3 region: CASSSTRTDRDSFSEQYF. The CDR3 nucleotides are TGTGCCAGCAGCTCTACCAGGACCGACAGGGATTCGTTTTCCGAGCAGTACTTC.

This clone was counted a single time. The genes are TRBV27 and TRBJ2-1; D gene unclear. This CDR3 is 11 amino acids long. Trimming shortened V by 5 bases and J by 13 bases, and 12 bases separated the two germline ends. CDR1 and CDR2 (germline): MNHEY, SMNVEV (reference sequence). The CDR3 coding sequence is TGTGCCAGCAGTCATAATGAGGCTCAGTTCTTC. Its protein is CASSHNEAQFF.

The chain links TRBV30 to TRBJ1-1; D gene unclear. The CDR3 runs 15 residues. CDR1 and CDR2 from the germline V gene are GTSNPN and SVGIG (reference sequence). V gave up 4 bases and J gave up 2 bases, with 17 bases separating them. CDR3 protein: CAWKRELTFNTEAFF. CDR3 DNA sequence: TGTGCCTGGAAGCGGGAACTGACGTTTAACACTGAAGCTTTCTTT.

This chain joins TRBV7-9 and TRBJ2-1; no clear D gene. V lost 5 bases and J lost 7, with 9 bases in between. CDR1 is SEHNR and CDR2 is FQNEAQ in the germline V gene (reference sequence). The CDR3 runs to 12 residues. Here the CDR3 reads CASSPAGNEQFF. DNA for the CDR3: TGTGCCAGCAGCCCCGCTGGGAATGAGCAGTTCTTC.

The chain is built from TRBV5-8 and TRBJ1-5; TRBD1 matches at 8 bases. Trimming cost V 4 bases and J 3 bases; bases outside gene matches: 9. The length of the CDR3 is 16 residues. Germline loops: CDR1 SGHTS, CDR2 YDEGEE. The CDR3 nucleotides are TGTGCCAGCAGCGGGGACAGGCACGGGTTCAATCAGCCCCAGCATTTT. It codes for CASSGDRHGFNQPQHF.

As concerns this clone: Other DNA sequences in this sample translate to the same CDR3. DNA of the CDR3: TGTGCCAGCAGCGTAGTATTAGCGGGCTACAATGAGCAGTTCTTC. Its translation is CASSVVLAGYNEQFF. The J gene is TRBJ2-1, the V gene TRBV9, with TRBD2 matching over 7 bases. The germline V gene encodes CDR1 SGDLS and CDR2 YYNGEE. The CDR3 runs to 15 residues. After removal of 0 bases from V and 3 bases from J, the junction contained 3 bases not matched to a gene. Drawing the rest from reference TRBV9 and TRBJ2-1, the complete variable domain is DSGVTQTPKHLITATGQRVTLRCSPRSGDLSVYWYQQSLDQGLQFLIQYYNGEERAKGNILERFSAQQFPDLHSELNLSSLELGDSALYFCASSVVLAGYNEQFFGPGTRLTVL.

V gene TRBV2 combines with J gene TRBJ1-3, with unresolved D. Trimming stripped 6 bases from V and 0 bases from J, with 12 bases between. From germline, CDR1 is SNHLY and CDR2 FYNNEI. The CDR3 runs to 15 residues. DNA of the CDR3: TGTGCCAGCAGCGGACCAACAGACTCTGGAAACACCATATATTTT. This gives the protein CASSGPTDSGNTIYF.

CDR3 protein: CASSYDITEAFF. Here the CDR3 DNA reads TGCGCCAGCAGCTACGACATCACTGAAGCTTTCTTT. V and J are TRBV5-1 and TRBJ1-1, with D unresolved. The CDR3 has 12 residues. Trimming took off 3 bases at V and 4 bases at J, with 7 bases between the two ends. Germline loops: CDR1 SGHRS, CDR2 YFSETQ.

J is TRBJ1-1 and V is TRBV11-2, with D hard to call. Germline CDR1 reads SGHAT; CDR2 reads FQNNGV. V lost 1 base and J lost 5, with 14 bases in between. The CDR3 consists of 15 residues. For the CDR3, the DNA is TGTGCCAGCAGCTTAGCTCGGGGAAGAGCAACTGAAGCTTTCTTT. Translating it yields CASSLARGRATEAFF.

This chain links TRBV10-2 with TRBJ2-7; D might be TRBD2 (5 bases). Per the germline V gene, CDR1 is WSHSY and CDR2 is SAAADI. V was trimmed by 6 bases and J by 2 bases, leaving 14 bases between them. The CDR3 covers 14 residues. The CDR3 DNA follows: TGCGCCAGCAGAAAAGCTAGGGAGACCTACGAGCAGTACTTC. Amino acid sequence: CASRKARETYEQYF.

This clone has only one observation. The rearrangement links TRBV28 to TRBJ1-2; no definite D call. Germline V gives CDR1 MDHEN, CDR2 SYDVKM. The CDR3 runs to 11 residues. V lost 5 bases to trimming and J lost 6 bases, with 7 bases between them. The CDR3 sequence: CASSPGDGYTF. CDR3 DNA: TGTGCCAGCAGTCCGGGAGATGGCTACACCTTC.

The V and J genes are TRBV30 and TRBJ2-5; TRBD1 is a possible D gene (6 bases). This CDR3 has 16 amino acids. The V and J ends lost 2 bases and 5 bases respectively, with 21 bases between them. Germline-derived CDR1 and CDR2 are GTSNPN and SVGIG (reference sequence). The CDR3 spells CAWSFKRTSRGETQYF. CDR3 in DNA: TGTGCCTGGAGTTTTAAGCGGACATCGAGGGGGGAGACCCAGTACTTC.

The chain combines TRBV7-9 with TRBJ2-1; 8 bases are shared with TRBD1. With V trimmed by 5 bases and J by 2 bases, 5 bases remained unmatched. CDR1 and CDR2 from the germline V gene are SEHNR and FQNEAQ (reference sequence). The CDR3 is 15 residues long. CDR3 bases: TGTGCCAGCAGCCCTGGACAGGGTCCCTACAATGAGCAGTTCTTC. This encodes CASSPGQGPYNEQFF.

This sequence joins TRBV14 and TRBJ2-6; the D call may be TRBD1 or TRBD2 (5 bases each). Germline lookup yields CDR1 SGHDN and CDR2 FVKESK. CDR3 size: 16 residues. V was shortened by 2 bases and J by 1 base, with 9 bases between the two germline ends. For the CDR3, the DNA is TGTGCCAGCAGCCAACTCGGGGCGTCTGGGGCCAACGTCCTGACTTTC. Translating gives CASSQLGASGANVLTF.

V gene TRBV5-6 combines with J gene TRBJ2-7, with unresolved D. This CDR3 region has 14 residues. Trimming stripped 2 bases from V and 7 bases from J, with 16 bases between. CDR1 is SGHDT and CDR2 is YYEEEE in the germline V gene. CDR3 loop: CASSFRFPTGEQYF. The DNA for the CDR3 is TGTGCCAGCAGCTTCCGCTTCCCCACTGGGGAGCAGTACTTC.

The chain is built from TRBV7-9 and TRBJ1-3; 7 nucleotides align to TRBD1. V was clipped by 5 bases and J by 4 bases; unmatched bases: 14. The CDR3 totals 17 residues. Germline CDR1 is SEHNR and CDR2 is FQNEAQ (reference sequence). The CDR3 DNA is TGTGCCAGCAGCCCACCACGATCGACAGGGTCAGGAAACACCATATATTTT. Translation gives CASSPPRSTGSGNTIYF.

The chain links TRBV27 to TRBJ2-2; no reliable D call. Germline assignment: CDR1 MNHEY and CDR2 SMNVEV (reference sequence). V was pared by 3 bases and J by 4 bases, with 6 bases between. The CDR3 contains 13 residues. The CDR3 DNA sequence: TGTGCCAGCAGTTTCCACCGCACCGGGGAGCTGTTTTTT. It codes for CASSFHRTGELFF.

The chain is built from TRBV5-6 and TRBJ2-5; unclear D gene. Germline V gives CDR1 SGHDT, CDR2 YYEEEE. V gave up 2 bases and J gave up 1 base, with 9 bases separating them. The CDR3 extends over 14 amino acids. The CDR3, as DNA: TGTGCCAGCAGCTTACCGCTGGCCCAAGAGACCCAGTACTTC. The encoded protein is CASSLPLAQETQYF.

This chain joins TRBV4-3 and TRBJ2-3; a weak D match, TRBD2 (5 bases). V dropped 4 bases and J dropped 5 bases, with 25 bases sitting between them. The V gene's germline CDR1 is LGHNA and CDR2 YSLEER. CDR3 length: 18 amino acids. CDR3 coding DNA: TGCGCCAGCAGCCCTTTCGGCGGGTCGAAGCAAACCATAGATACGCAGTATTTT. Its protein product is CASSPFGGSKQTIDTQYF.